This TCR beta chain originates from a study of spatial heterogeneity in lung cancer. Study-wide points: The study found ubiquitous expanded tumor TCRs in blood more at resection than follow-up.

Time point described: sample taken at primary tumor resection. More than 70 TRACERx patients with early, untreated non-small cell lung cancer donated samples. Material for sequencing was whole RNA from tumor, nontumor lung or frozen PBMC, left unsorted. A unique molecular identifier was attached to every TCR cDNA molecule. MiXCR, applied by TCRdb to the 5' RACE reads, yields one record per CDR3 protein. The data show around 89,000 distinct CDR3 sequences, approximately 12% seen once. This clonotype was observed a single time. Its cognate antigen is unknown. Sequencing used PBMCs, obtained at surgery. The receptor was derived from a male donor with early-stage non-small cell lung cancer.

The CDR3 is CASSPDRVRETQYF. The CDR3 DNA sequence: TGTGCCAGCAGCCCCGACAGGGTCCGTGAGACCCAGTACTTC. The chain combines TRBV11-1 with TRBJ2-5, with 7 bases identical to TRBD1. The CDR3 runs to 14 residues. Germline V lookup: CDR1 SGHAT, CDR2 FQDESV (reference sequence). Trimming cost V 5 bases and J 5 bases; bases outside gene matches: 8.